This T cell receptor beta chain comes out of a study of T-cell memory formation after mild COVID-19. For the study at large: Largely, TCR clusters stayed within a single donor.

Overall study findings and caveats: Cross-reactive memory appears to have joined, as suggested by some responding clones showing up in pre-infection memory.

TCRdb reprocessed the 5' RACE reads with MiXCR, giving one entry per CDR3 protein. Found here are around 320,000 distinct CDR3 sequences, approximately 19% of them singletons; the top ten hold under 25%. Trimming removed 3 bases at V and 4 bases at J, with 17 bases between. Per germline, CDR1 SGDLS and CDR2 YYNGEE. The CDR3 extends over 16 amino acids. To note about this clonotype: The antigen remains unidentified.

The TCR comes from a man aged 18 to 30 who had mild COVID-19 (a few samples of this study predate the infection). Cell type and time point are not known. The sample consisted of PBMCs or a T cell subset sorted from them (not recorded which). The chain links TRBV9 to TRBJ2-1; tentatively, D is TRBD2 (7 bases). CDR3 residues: CASSGPRGGEYNEQFF. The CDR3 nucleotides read TGTGCCAGCAGCGGCCCAAGGGGGGGAGAATACAATGAGCAGTTCTTC.